This T cell receptor (beta chain) is from a study of breast tumors, draining lymph nodes, adjacent tissues. Breast cancer patients provided tissue from their axillary draining lymph nodes. CDR1 SQVTM and CDR2 ANQGSEA come from the germline V gene. Trimming pared 7 bases from V and 3 bases from J, leaving 18 bases between. The CDR3 is 15 amino acids. TCRdb re-analysed the multiplex PCR reads in MiXCR, keeping a single row per CDR3 protein. The repertoire holds about 100,000 distinct CDR3 sequences, with less than 25% as singletons. At least ten counts were recorded for this clonotype. What it recognizes is unknown. Overall study results and limits: Compared with basal-like, luminal-like tumors shared significantly more repertoire with nontumor tissue. Tumor TCR diversity was below lymph nodes but above nontumor tissue. Most tumor T cells seemingly derive from lymph node, then expand in tumor.

The chain recombines TRBV29-1 with TRBJ2-2; D not resolved. This clonotype was sampled from a female donor with breast cancer. Some clones in this sample may be carry-over from other donors' samples. The sample was axillary lymph node tissue. CDR3 nucleotides: TGCAGCGCTCAAAGGGTCGCAGGATACACCGGGGAGCTGTTTTTT. It is translated as CSAQRVAGYTGELFF.